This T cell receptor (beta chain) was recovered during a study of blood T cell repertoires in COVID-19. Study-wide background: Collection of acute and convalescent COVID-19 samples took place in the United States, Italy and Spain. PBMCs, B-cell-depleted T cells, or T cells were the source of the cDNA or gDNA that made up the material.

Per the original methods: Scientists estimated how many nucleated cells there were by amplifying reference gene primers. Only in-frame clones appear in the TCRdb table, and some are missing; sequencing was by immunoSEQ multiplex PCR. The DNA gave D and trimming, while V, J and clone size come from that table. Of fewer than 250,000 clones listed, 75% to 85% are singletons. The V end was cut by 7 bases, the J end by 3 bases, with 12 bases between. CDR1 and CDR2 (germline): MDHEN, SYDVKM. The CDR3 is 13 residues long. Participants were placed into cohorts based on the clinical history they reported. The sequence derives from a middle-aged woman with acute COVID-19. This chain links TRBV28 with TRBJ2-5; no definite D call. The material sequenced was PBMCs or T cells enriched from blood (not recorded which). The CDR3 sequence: CASTPSAEETQYF. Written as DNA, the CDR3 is TGTGCCAGCACCCCCAGCGCGGAAGAGACCCAGTACTTC. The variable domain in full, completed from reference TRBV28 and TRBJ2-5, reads DVKVTQSSRYLVKRTGEKVFLECVQDMDHENMFWYRQDPGLGLRLIYFSYDVKMKEKGDIPEGYSVSREKKERFSLILESASTNQTSMYLCASTPSAEETQYFGPGTRLLVL.